A selection of T cell receptor beta chains follows, all from one sample in a study of T cells after posttransplantation cyclophosphamide. The repertoire was sequenced with immunoSEQ multiplex PCR; TCRdb's copy has only in-frame clones and lacks some. Singletons are absent from the sample, which has more than 35,000 clones. The sample consisted of PBMCs. Receptors were obtained from a man aged 45-60 years in good health, CMV-negative, and a related stem cell transplant donor. CDR3s include the opening cysteine and the closing phenylalanine or tryptophan.

v_call	cdr3_aa
TRBV27	CASSSFHLPYEQYF
TRBV5-1	CASSPWDSINTGELFF
TRBV6-1	CASSEWTGRLNIQYF
TRBV7-6	CASSLDQGAYNEQFF
TRBV6-6	CASSPKPYEQYF
TRBV18	CASPPGGSSYNEQFF
TRBV2	CASSPGQGRGYTF
TRBV5-5	CASSLTGGPGYTF
TRBV5-1	CASSLIGQGNEKLFF
TRBV2	CASSPLGKGAIQPQHF
TRBV19	CASSIQGNNEQFF
TRBV19	CASSKTGTSGYNEQFF
TRBV13	CASSAALDREQFF
TRBV18	CASSSNRGIRANVLTF
TRBV11-2	CASSTQGNTEAFF
TRBV19	CASSTSDRGNTEAFF
TRBV18	CASSSASSNTEAFF
TRBV14	CASSLRPGFTGNTIYF
TRBV5-1	CASSSGRYEQYF
TRBV18	CASSPDSSNYGYTF
TRBV5-6	CASSGGLAGYYNEQFF
TRBV10-3	CAISEYERTYEQYF
TRBV7-7	CASSLRTKAQGSGQPQHF
TRBV19	CASNVRATGELFF
TRBV5-1	CASSDTGGTNEKLFF
TRBV5-1	CASRGGEGITYEQYF
TRBV7-6	CASSLGQGGTGELFF
TRBV27	CASSREPGATNEKLFF
TRBV6-5	CASSQPGGYGYTF
TRBV7-2	CASSLIGTGRYEQYF
TRBV5-1	CASSRERNYGYTF
TRBV29-1	CSVYGQGAVSGELFF
TRBV10-1	CASSAAGGRYEQFF
TRBV5-1	CASGKDWLDLPWEQFF
TRBV7-2	CAVTRGTSGYEQYF
TRBV19	CASILGGREAFF
TRBV5-4	CASSLDGQAATNEKLFF
TRBV6-5	CASRTGGGNTIYF
TRBV5-4	CASSFRVTEQYF
TRBV11-2	CASSPPQGYEQYF
TRBV6-4	CASSDWDRGFAGELFF
TRBV2	CASTDSSNQPQHF
TRBV5-1	CASSSGLAGPTDTQYF
TRBV5-1	CASSVGAAASPLHF
TRBV2	CASSLGAGGTDTQYF
TRBV7-9	CASSLPPRTVSHNEQFF
TRBV10-1	CASSLAEGAGAFF
TRBV6-1	CAAQGQTSYEQYF
TRBV19	CASSQNHRDRVREQYF
TRBV18	CASSPQGYRTAEAFF
TRBV27	CASSPQTGLRGYTF
TRBV6-1	CASSGTGLAGGPLIQYF
TRBV12-5	CASGLGAHNEQFF
TRBV15	CAIRDWYGGETQYF
TRBV14	CASSLSGTNTDTQYF
TRBV10-2	CASSESTRGYGYTF
TRBV15	CATSLDRGGYEQYF
TRBV27	CASSPPTGDYEQYF